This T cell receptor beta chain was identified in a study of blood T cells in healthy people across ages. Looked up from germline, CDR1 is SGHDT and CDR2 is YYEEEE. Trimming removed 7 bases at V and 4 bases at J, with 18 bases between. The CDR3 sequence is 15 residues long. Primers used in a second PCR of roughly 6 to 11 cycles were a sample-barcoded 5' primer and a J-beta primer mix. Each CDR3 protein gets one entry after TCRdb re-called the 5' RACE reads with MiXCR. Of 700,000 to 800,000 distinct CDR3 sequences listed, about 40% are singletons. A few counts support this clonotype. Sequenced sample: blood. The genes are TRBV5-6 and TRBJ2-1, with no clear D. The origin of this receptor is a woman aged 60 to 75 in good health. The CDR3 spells CASHRRRYSYNEQFF. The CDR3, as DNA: TGTGCCAGCCATCGCCGCAGATATTCTTACAATGAGCAGTTCTTC.